The rows below give T cell receptor beta chains drawn from one sample of a study of blood T cells in healthy people across ages. One entry per CDR3 protein results from TCRdb running MiXCR on the 5' RACE reads. This table has 1.4 million to 1.5 million distinct CDR3 sequences, roughly 40% appearing once. Sequences were obtained from blood. Receptor source: a woman between 18 and 29 years old in good health. CDR3s include the opening cysteine and the closing phenylalanine or tryptophan. D genes are given only for firm matches. Part of the rows lack a size; the others show once, few, many or a class for expanded clones.

j_call d_call v_call clone_size cdr3_aa cdr3_nt
TRBJ2-1 . TRBV6-5 . CASRQGGPYNEQFF TGTGCCAGCAGGCAGGGGGGGCCCTACAATGAGCAGTTCTTC
TRBJ2-2 . TRBV5-5 few CASSLGGVGTANTGELFF TGTGCCAGCAGCTTGGGCGGGGTCGGGACAGCAAACACCGGGGAGCTGTTTTTT
TRBJ2-3 TRBD1 TRBV5-1 few CASSLSGQGGRDTQYF TGCGCCAGCAGCTTGTCCGGACAGGGGGGTAGAGATACGCAGTATTTT
TRBJ1-5 . TRBV28 few CASTGVNQPQHF TGTGCCAGCACAGGTGTTAATCAGCCCCAGCATTTT
TRBJ2-3 . TRBV25-1 few CASATGRGTDTQYF TGTGCCAGTGCGACAGGGAGGGGCACAGATACGCAGTATTTT
TRBJ1-6 . TRBV25-1 many CASSVGNSPLHF TGCGCCAGCAGCGTCGGGAATTCACCCCTCCACTTT
TRBJ2-2 TRBD2 TRBV27 . CATRGGGTNTGELFF TGTGCCACCCGGGGCGGGGGGACGAACACCGGGGAGCTGTTTTTT
TRBJ2-7 TRBD1 TRBV3-1 . CASSQVRTGSPYEQYF TGTGCCAGCAGCCAGGTCCGGACAGGTTCCCCCTACGAGCAGTACTTC
TRBJ1-2 TRBD1 TRBV9 few CASTAPGQGNYGYTF TGTGCCAGCACCGCCCCGGGACAGGGTAACTATGGCTACACCTTC
TRBJ1-1 . TRBV7-2 . CASSFLINTEAFF TGTGCCAGCAGCTTTTTAATAAACACTGAAGCTTTCTTT
TRBJ2-3 TRBD2 TRBV20-1 . CSARRLAGADTQYF TGCAGTGCTCGTCGACTGGCGGGGGCAGATACGCAGTATTTT
TRBJ1-1 TRBD1 TRBV2 . CASSNGQGRTEAFF TGTGCCAGCAGTAACGGACAGGGGAGGACTGAAGCTTTCTTT
TRBJ1-5 . TRBV7-2 . CASSPGTNQPQHF TGTGCCAGCAGCCCAGGAACCAATCAGCCCCAGCATTTT
TRBJ2-1 TRBD2 TRBV6-6 . CASSYASGNSYNEQFF TGTGCCAGCAGTTACGCCAGCGGGAACTCCTACAATGAGCAGTTCTTC
TRBJ2-3 TRBD1 TRBV4-1 few CASSRQDRGSTDTQYF TGCGCCAGCAGCCGACAGGACAGGGGAAGCACAGATACGCAGTATTTT
TRBJ2-3 . TRBV7-9 . CASSLPGPTTDTQYF TGTGCCAGCAGCTTACCGGGACCGACCACAGATACGCAGTATTTT
TRBJ1-2 . TRBV12-3/TRBV12-4 . CASTRTAFNYGYTF TGTGCCAGCACCCGGACAGCTTTTAACTATGGCTACACCTTC
TRBJ2-2 TRBD2 TRBV6-5 few CASSYSTGGDTGELFF TGTGCCAGCAGTTACTCGACCGGGGGGGACACCGGGGAGCTGTTTTTT
TRBJ2-5 . TRBV12-3/TRBV12-4 . CASRRRAAGETQYF TGTGCCAGCAGGAGACGAGCAGCTGGGGAGACCCAGTACTTC
TRBJ1-5 . TRBV15 . CATSRAYGERSNSNQPQHF TGTGCCACCAGCAGAGCATACGGGGAGCGGTCGAATAGCAATCAGCCCCAGCATTTT
TRBJ2-5 . TRBV29-1 . CSGTGLLRETQYF TGCAGCGGTACCGGACTACTCAGGGAGACCCAGTACTTC
TRBJ2-6 . TRBV7-3 . CASSFLYSGANVLTF TGTGCCAGCAGCTTTCTCTACTCTGGGGCCAACGTCCTGACTTTC
TRBJ2-1 . TRBV18 . CASSSFVGDNEQFF TGTGCCAGCTCCTCCTTCGTAGGCGACAATGAGCAGTTCTTC
TRBJ2-1 . TRBV7-2 . CASSSSRNEQFF TGTGCCAGCAGCTCCAGTCGGAATGAGCAGTTCTTC
TRBJ2-7 TRBD2 TRBV12-3/TRBV12-4 . CASRPSGVKDEQYF TGTGCCAGCAGACCGAGCGGGGTAAAGGACGAGCAGTACTTC
TRBJ2-7 TRBD2 TRBV5-1 . CASSLDSGGNYNEQYF TGCGCCAGCAGCTTAGATAGCGGGGGGAACTACAATGAGCAGTACTTC
TRBJ2-3 . TRBV30 few CAWRLAQDTQYF TGTGCCTGGAGGCTAGCGCAGGATACGCAGTATTTT
TRBJ2-3 . TRBV29-1 . CSVVLGLHTDTQYF TGCAGCGTTGTCTTGGGACTGCACACAGATACGCAGTATTTT
TRBJ2-1 . TRBV27 few CASRTLSSYNEQFF TGTGCCAGCAGAACACTGAGCTCCTACAATGAGCAGTTCTTC
TRBJ1-1 . TRBV20-1 few CSASHGQTNTEAFF TGCAGTGCTAGCCATGGACAAACGAACACTGAAGCTTTCTTT
TRBJ2-7 TRBD2 TRBV20-1 . CSATTSGGPPEQYF TGCAGTGCTACCACTAGCGGGGGGCCTCCCGAGCAGTACTTC
TRBJ2-5 . TRBV20-1 . CSQLRPETQYF TGCAGCCAGCTTCGTCCGGAGACCCAGTACTTC
TRBJ2-5 . TRBV12-3/TRBV12-4 many CASSLLAEETQYF TGTGCCAGCAGTTTACTGGCGGAAGAGACCCAGTACTTC
TRBJ2-3 TRBD2 TRBV14 few CASRPSGSTTDTQYF TGTGCCAGCAGGCCCAGCGGGAGTACGACAGATACGCAGTATTTT
TRBJ1-1 . TRBV4-1 . CASSQAFLVYGAFF TGCGCCAGCAGCCAAGCTTTCTTAGTTTATGGGGCTTTCTTT
TRBJ1-2 TRBD1 TRBV10-3 . CAISAGTGGYGYTF TGTGCCATCAGTGCCGGGACAGGGGGTTATGGCTACACCTTC
TRBJ2-3 . TRBV11-2 few CASSLVRRGPTDTQYF TGTGCCAGCAGCTTAGTTAGGCGTGGCCCGACAGATACGCAGTATTTT
TRBJ2-3 . TRBV29-1 few CSADSSKGDTQYF TGCAGCGCGGACAGTAGCAAGGGAGATACGCAGTATTTT
TRBJ2-7 TRBD1 TRBV20-1 few CSATSGQGGYEQYF TGCAGTGCTACCTCGGGACAGGGGGGCTACGAGCAGTACTTC
TRBJ1-5 . TRBV20-1 once CSVISLGLMGGNQPQHF TGCAGTGTAATATCATTGGGTCTCATGGGTGGCAATCAGCCCCAGCATTTT
TRBJ2-1 . TRBV29-1 many CSATGVGVNEQFF TGCAGCGCGACTGGGGTCGGCGTCAATGAGCAGTTCTTC
TRBJ1-4 . TRBV12-3/TRBV12-4 . CASSLARSGNEKLFF TGTGCCAGCAGTTTAGCTCGGAGTGGTAATGAAAAACTGTTTTTT
TRBJ2-1 TRBD1 TRBV20-1 . CSARQGAGYNEQFF TGCAGTGCTAGACAGGGGGCGGGGTACAATGAGCAGTTCTTC
TRBJ2-2 TRBD2 TRBV28 . CASPPSGVSTGELFF TGTGCCAGCCCTCCTAGCGGGGTATCCACCGGGGAGCTGTTTTTT
TRBJ2-2 . TRBV6-5 . CASSERTSNTGELFF TGTGCCAGCAGTGAGCGGACATCTAACACCGGGGAGCTGTTTTTT